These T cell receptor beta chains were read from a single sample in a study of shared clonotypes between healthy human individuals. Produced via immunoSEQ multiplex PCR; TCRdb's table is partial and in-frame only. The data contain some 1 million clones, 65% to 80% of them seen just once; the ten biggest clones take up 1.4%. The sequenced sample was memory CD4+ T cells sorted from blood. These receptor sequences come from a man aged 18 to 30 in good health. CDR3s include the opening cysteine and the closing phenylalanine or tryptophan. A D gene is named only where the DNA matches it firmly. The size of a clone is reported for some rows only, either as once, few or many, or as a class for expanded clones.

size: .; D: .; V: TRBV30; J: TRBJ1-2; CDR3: CAWKVRGYTF; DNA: TGTGCCTGGAAAGTGAGGGGGTACACCTTC
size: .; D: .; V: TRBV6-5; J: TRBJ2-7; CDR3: CASSYSGDYEQYF; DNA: TGTGCCAGCAGTTATAGTGGTGATTACGAGCAGTACTTC
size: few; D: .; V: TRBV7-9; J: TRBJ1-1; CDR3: CASSHRDTEAFF; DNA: TGTGCCAGCAGCCACAGAGACACTGAAGCTTTCTTT
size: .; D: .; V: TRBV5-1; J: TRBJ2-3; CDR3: CASSPTDTQYF; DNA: TGCGCCAGCAGCCCCACAGATACGCAGTATTTT
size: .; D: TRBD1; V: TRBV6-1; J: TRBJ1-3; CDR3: CASQGAVSSGNTIYF; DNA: TGTGCCAGTCAGGGGGCGGTGAGCTCTGGAAACACCATATATTTT
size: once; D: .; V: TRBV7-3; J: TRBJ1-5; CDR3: CASSLTGQNNQPQHF; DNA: TGTGCCAGCAGCTTAACCGGACAGAACAATCAGCCCCAGCATTTT
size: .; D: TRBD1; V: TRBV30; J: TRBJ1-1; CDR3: CAWRGTGRMNTEAFF; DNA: TGTGCCTGGAGAGGGACAGGGAGGATGAACACTGAAGCTTTCTTT
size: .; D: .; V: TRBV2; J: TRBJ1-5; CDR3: CASGMTDIYSNQPQHF; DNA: TGTGCCAGCGGGATGACAGACATTTATAGCAATCAGCCCCAGCATTTT
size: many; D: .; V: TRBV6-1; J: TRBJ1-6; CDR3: CASSEYSYNSPLHF; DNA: TGTGCCAGCAGTGAATACTCCTATAATTCACCCCTCCACTTT
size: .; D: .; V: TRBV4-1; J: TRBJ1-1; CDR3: CASSQTTWGARDAEAFF; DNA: TGCGCCAGCAGCCAAACCACATGGGGGGCGAGAGACGCTGAAGCTTTCTTT
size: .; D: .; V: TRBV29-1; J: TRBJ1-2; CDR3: CSVELNYGYTF; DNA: TGCAGCGTTGAGCTAAACTATGGCTACACCTTC
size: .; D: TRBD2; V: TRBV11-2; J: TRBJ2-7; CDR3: CASSREVWGGEQYF; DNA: TGTGCCAGCAGCCGAGAGGTGTGGGGGGGCGAGCAGTACTTC
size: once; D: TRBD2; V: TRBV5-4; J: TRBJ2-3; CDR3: CASSPGLAGVHTDTQYF; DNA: TGTGCCAGCAGCCCGGGACTAGCGGGAGTCCACACAGATACGCAGTATTTT
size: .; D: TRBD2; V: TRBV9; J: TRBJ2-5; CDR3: CASSAHPGLAGQETQYF; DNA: TGTGCCAGCAGCGCCCACCCCGGACTAGCGGGCCAAGAGACCCAGTACTTC
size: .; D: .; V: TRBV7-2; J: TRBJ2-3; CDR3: CASSSTGGYTDTQYF; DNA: TGTGCCAGCAGCTCCACGGGCGGATACACAGATACGCAGTATTTT
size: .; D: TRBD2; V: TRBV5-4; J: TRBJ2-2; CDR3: CASSSGLAGAGTGELFF; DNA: TGTGCCAGCAGTTCGGGACTAGCGGGAGCGGGAACCGGGGAGCTGTTTTTT
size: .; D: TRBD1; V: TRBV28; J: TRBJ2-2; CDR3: CASYRPGQGYTGELFF; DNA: TGTGCCAGCTACCGTCCGGGACAGGGTTACACCGGGGAGCTGTTTTTT
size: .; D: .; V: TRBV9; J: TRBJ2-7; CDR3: CASSAQTSSGEQYF; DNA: TGTGCCAGCAGCGCCCAGACATCCTCGGGCGAGCAGTACTTC
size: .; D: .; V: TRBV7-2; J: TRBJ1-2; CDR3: CASSLVTDYGYTF; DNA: TGTGCCAGCAGCTTAGTTACAGACTATGGCTACACCTTC
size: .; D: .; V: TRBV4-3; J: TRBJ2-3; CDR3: CASSQDSNTDTQYF; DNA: TGCGCCAGCAGCCAAGATTCGAACACAGATACGCAGTATTTT
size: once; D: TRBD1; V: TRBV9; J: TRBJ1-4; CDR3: CASSERGRGEKLFF; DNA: TGTGCCAGCAGCGAGAGGGGCAGGGGGGAGAAACTGTTTTTT
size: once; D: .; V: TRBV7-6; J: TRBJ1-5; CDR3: CASSLAPISSNQPQHF; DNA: TGTGCCAGCAGCTTAGCGCCCATTTCAAGCAATCAGCCCCAGCATTTT
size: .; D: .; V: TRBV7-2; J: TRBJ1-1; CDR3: CASRIAGREEAFF; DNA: TGTGCCAGCAGGATCGCAGGGAGGGAGGAAGCTTTCTTT
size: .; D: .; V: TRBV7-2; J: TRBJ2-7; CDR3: CASSSASYEQYF; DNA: TGTGCCAGCAGTTCTGCCTCCTACGAGCAGTACTTC
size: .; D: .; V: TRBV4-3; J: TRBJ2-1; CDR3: CASSQNSAPGNEQFF; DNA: TGCGCCAGCAGCCAAAATAGCGCCCCCGGGAATGAGCAGTTCTTC
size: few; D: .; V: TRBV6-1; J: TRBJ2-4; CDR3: CASSEVRRDPYFF; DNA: TGTGCCAGCAGTGAAGTGAGGCGGGATCCTTATTTCTTC
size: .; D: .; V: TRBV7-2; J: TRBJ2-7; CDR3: CASSLATGPYEQYF; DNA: TGTGCCAGCAGCTTAGCGACCGGACCCTACGAGCAGTACTTC
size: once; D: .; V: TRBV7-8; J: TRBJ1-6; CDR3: CASRGSLGISNNSPLHF; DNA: TGTGCCAGCAGGGGATCCCTGGGGATATCTAATAATTCACCCCTCCACTTT
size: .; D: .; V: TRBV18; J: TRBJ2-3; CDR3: CASSPPRADTQYF; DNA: TGTGCCAGCTCACCTCCCCGGGCGGATACGCAGTATTTT
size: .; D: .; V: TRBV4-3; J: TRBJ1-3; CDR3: CASSQDWGQVLSGNTIYF; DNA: TGCGCCAGCAGCCAAGATTGGGGGCAGGTCCTCTCTGGAAACACCATATATTTT
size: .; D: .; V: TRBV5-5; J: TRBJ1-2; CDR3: CASSSYPNYGYTF; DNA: TGTGCCAGCAGCTCCTATCCTAACTATGGCTACACCTTC
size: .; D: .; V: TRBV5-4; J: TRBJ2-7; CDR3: CASSLAGGSGSYEQYF; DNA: TGTGCCAGCAGCTTGGCAGGAGGTAGCGGCTCCTACGAGCAGTACTTC
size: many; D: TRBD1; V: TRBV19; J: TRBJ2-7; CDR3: CASRGQGAYEQYF; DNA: TGTGCCAGTAGGGGACAGGGGGCTTACGAGCAGTACTTC
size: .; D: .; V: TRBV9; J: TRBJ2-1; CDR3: CASNPSGGLYNEQFF; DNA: TGTGCCAGCAACCCATCCGGGGGACTCTACAATGAGCAGTTCTTC
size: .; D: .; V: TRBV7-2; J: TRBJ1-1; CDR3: CASSLMEGRTEAFF; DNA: TGTGCCAGCAGCTTAATGGAGGGCCGCACTGAAGCTTTCTTT
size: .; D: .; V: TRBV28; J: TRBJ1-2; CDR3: CASFGRSNYGYTF; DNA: TGTGCCAGCTTCGGACGGTCTAACTATGGCTACACCTTC
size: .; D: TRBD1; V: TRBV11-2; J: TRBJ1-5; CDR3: CASSLTRDSNQPQHF; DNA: TGTGCCAGCAGCCTCACTCGGGACAGTAATCAGCCCCAGCATTTT
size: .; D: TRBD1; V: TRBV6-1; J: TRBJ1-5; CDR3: CASSVSGTGGRQPQHF; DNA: TGTGCCAGCAGTGTTTCCGGGACAGGGGGCCGCCAGCCCCAGCATTTT
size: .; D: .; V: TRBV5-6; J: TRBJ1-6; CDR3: CASSLYRAGYSPLHF; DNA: TGTGCCAGCAGCTTGTATCGGGCAGGGTATTCACCCCTCCACTTT
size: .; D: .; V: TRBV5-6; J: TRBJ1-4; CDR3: CASSNGRTNEKLFF; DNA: TGTGCCAGCAGCAACGGACGGACAAATGAAAAACTGTTTTTT
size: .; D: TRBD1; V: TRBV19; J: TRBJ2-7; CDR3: CASSIQTGSKQYF; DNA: TGTGCCAGTAGTATCCAGACAGGGTCCAAGCAGTACTTC
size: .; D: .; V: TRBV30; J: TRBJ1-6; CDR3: CAWGGGGRHNSPLHF; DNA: TGTGCCTGGGGGGGTGGAGGCAGGCATAATTCACCCCTCCACTTT
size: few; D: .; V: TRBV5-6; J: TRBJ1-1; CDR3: CASSSRTEGYTEAFF; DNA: TGTGCCAGCAGCTCCCGGACAGAAGGTTATACTGAAGCTTTCTTT
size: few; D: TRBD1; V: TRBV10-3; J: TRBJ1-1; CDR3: CAMGDRGDTEAFF; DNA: TGTGCCATGGGGGACAGGGGGGACACTGAAGCTTTCTTT
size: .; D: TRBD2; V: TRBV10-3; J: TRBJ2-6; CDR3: CAIQWASGSDGANVLTF; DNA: TGTGCCATCCAGTGGGCTAGCGGGAGTGATGGGGCCAACGTCCTGACTTTC
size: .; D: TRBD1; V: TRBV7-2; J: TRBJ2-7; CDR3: CASSLQGAYEQYF; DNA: TGTGCCAGCAGCTTGCAGGGGGCCTACGAGCAGTACTTC
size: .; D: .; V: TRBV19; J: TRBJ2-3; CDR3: CASSIQGGPSTDTQYF; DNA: TGTGCCAGTAGTATCCAGGGAGGCCCTAGCACAGATACGCAGTATTTT
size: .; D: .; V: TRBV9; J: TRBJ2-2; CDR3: CASSVVGSGSNTGELFF; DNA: TGTGCCAGCAGCGTAGTAGGAAGCGGGTCAAACACCGGGGAGCTGTTTTTT
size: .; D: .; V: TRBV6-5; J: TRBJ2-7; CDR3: CASSYRGEGYEQYF; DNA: TGTGCCAGCAGTTACAGGGGAGAAGGCTACGAGCAGTACTTC
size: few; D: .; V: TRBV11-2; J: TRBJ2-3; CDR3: CASSFRGSLTGADTQYF; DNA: TGTGCCAGCAGTTTCCGTGGTAGCCTTACCGGGGCAGATACGCAGTATTTT
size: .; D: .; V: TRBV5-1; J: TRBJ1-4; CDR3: CASSPSLGGGEKLFF; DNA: TGCGCCAGCAGCCCATCCCTGGGGGGAGGGGAAAAACTGTTTTTT
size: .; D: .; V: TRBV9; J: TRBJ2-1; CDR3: CASSARSSTIRSYNEQFF; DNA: TGTGCCAGCAGCGCCCGGAGCTCGACTATTCGCTCCTACAATGAGCAGTTCTTC
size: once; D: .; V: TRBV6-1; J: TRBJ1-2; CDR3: CASSPMGGSYGYTF; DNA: TGTGCCAGCAGTCCAATGGGGGGCAGCTATGGCTACACCTTC
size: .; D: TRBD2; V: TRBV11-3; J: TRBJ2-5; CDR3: CASSDSGTSGVNQETQYF; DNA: TGTGCCAGCAGCGACTCCGGGACTAGCGGGGTAAACCAAGAGACCCAGTACTTC
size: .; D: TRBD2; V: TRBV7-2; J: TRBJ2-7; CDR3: CASSRSSGGSSYEQYF; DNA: TGTGCCAGCAGCCGCTCTAGCGGGGGATCCTCCTACGAGCAGTACTTC
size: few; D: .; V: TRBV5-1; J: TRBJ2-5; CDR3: CASSPGQRVGETQYF; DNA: TGCGCCAGCAGCCCGGGGCAGCGGGTAGGGGAGACCCAGTACTTC
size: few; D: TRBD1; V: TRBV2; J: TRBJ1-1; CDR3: CASTESGQFTEAFF; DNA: TGTGCCAGCACCGAATCGGGACAGTTCACTGAAGCTTTCTTT